What follows describes a single T cell receptor (beta chain). Its antigen is currently not known. No much larger clone is present one base from it, and per-base qualities are unavailable. These data originate in a study of blood T cell repertoires in COVID-19 (dated by TCRdb to between 2020 and 2021). General notes on the study: The collaborator samples originated in the United States, Italy and Spain and spanned the acute and convalescent phases of COVID-19. The sample metadata nearly always contained a de-identified subject ID, COVID-19 status, age in years and sex. Samples came from the ongoing ImmuneRACE study (first 160 participants) plus 1,254 subjects from 6 global collaborators. A freely available public database, intended as a resource for researchers studying the immune response to SARS-CoV-2, is where the repertoires were released. The prospective study material was composed of cDNA or gDNA derived from T cells, B-cell-depleted T cells, or PBMCs. Deeply sampled blood TCRbeta repertoires from subjects exposed to, actively infected with, or recovered from COVID-19 were included in the dataset. Where available, HLA class I and class II types were taken from metadata supplied by the sample provider and were not determined by assay-based typing.

Each collaborating institution followed its own protocols to collect whole blood in K2EDTA tubes. For TCRbeta analysis, collaborator samples were shipped as frozen whole blood, as isolated PBMCs, or as DNA extracted from either sample type. TCRbeta CDR3 regions were amplified from genomic DNA using the immunoSEQ Assay, a bias-controlled multiplex PCR. For the original study's pipeline: Within the assay, amplification of reference gene primers was used to estimate how many nucleated cells each sample contained. To quantify the absolute abundance of each unique TCRbeta CDR3 rearrangement, sequence reads were collapsed and filtered. For each sample, productive Simpson clonality was calculated as the square root of Simpson's diversity index across productive rearrangements. TCRdb took over this immuneACCESS table, retaining in-frame rearrangements with V and J assigned. Such tables are incomplete; in checked studies, under half of the missing clones stem from an unresolved V gene, and the remainder is unexplained. The DNA gave D and trimming, while V, J and clone size come from that table. Counted in this sample were 300,000 to 450,000 clones; 85% of them appeared once. Jointly, the top ten make up approximately 3.6% of the sample.

General findings and caveats noted by the study authors: Clinical and demographic metadata were provided uncurated, with the amount varying by source and participant.

CDR3 length: 11 amino acids, cysteine to phenylalanine. The only DNA kept is the CDR3, 33 bases in frame from the first base. Between the V and J ends, shortened by 10 bases and 6 bases respectively, the junction contains 11 bases. CDR1 and CDR2 are read off the germline V gene as SGHRS and YFSETQ. The chain joins TRBV5-1 to TRBJ2-1, and perhaps TRBD1 as D gene, on 5 matching bases. The clonotype originates from a woman aged 18-29 years with acute or convalescent COVID-19. The sequenced material came from peripheral blood. The sequenced DNA: TGCGCCCCAGGTAGGGGCAATGAGCAGTTCTTC. It codes for CAPGRGNEQFF. The reference TRBV5-1 and TRBJ2-1 proteins fill in what lies around the CDR3, so the full variable domain reads KAGVTQTPRYLIKTRGQQVTLSCSPISGHRSVSWYQQTPGQGLQFLFEYFSETQRNKGNFPGRFSGRQFSNSRSEMNVSTLELGDSALYLCAPGRGNEQFFGPGTRLTVL.